In this sample, the clone carrying this T cell receptor (beta chain) turned up once. Its target is unknown. CDR1 is DFQATT and CDR2 is SNEGSKA in the germline V gene (reference sequence). V dropped 4 bases and J dropped 5 bases, with 18 bases sitting between them. The CDR3 length is 14 residues. The data stem from a study of regulatory T cells in long-lasting Graves disease. Study-wide results and caveats: The analysis examined peripheral blood only and excluded thyroid tissue. It was in persistent disease that TRBV28, TRBJ1-2 and TRBJ2-5 were favored.

Time point of the sample: newly diagnosed GD, antithyroid drugs for less than 3 months. There was RNA extracted from PBMCs, and the TCR library was made from it. Into tubes containing EDTA, about 10 milliliters of peripheral blood were drawn. Arm-PCR with iRepertoire HTBI primers amplified the CDR3 regions for these TCR beta libraries. From the multiplex PCR reads, TCRdb called clonotypes with MiXCR, one entry per CDR3 protein. The sample contains about 620,000 distinct CDR3 sequences, roughly 15% of which appear only once. This sample was shared with a second study, whose subject was T cells in Graves' hyperthyroidism and ophthalmopathy. That report notes: Graves' hyperthyroidism showing no ophthalmopathy progression within 18 months was considered stable.

The specimen was peripheral blood mononuclear cells (PBMCs), collected at new diagnosis, from a patient treated with antithyroid drugs. The sequence came from a woman in her 30s with Graves disease. This sequence joins TRBV20-1 and TRBJ2-7; D possibly corresponds to TRBD2 (6 bases). As DNA, the CDR3 is TGCAGTGCTACACCGGGGCTAGCGCCCCACGAGCAGTACTTC. It is translated as CSATPGLAPHEQYF.